The 4 T cell receptor beta chains listed next were all sequenced from one sample in a study of naive and memory T cell subsets. The beta constant-region primer was an equimolar mix of two oligonucleotides covering TRBC1 and TRBC2. TCRdb re-derived calls from the UMI-ligation and nested PCR reads in MiXCR, one entry per CDR3 protein. The data hold approximately 89,000 distinct CDR3 sequences, with 7% to 7.5% observed a single time. The sample taken for sequencing was central memory CD4+ T cells from blood. These receptors came from a human donor in good health.

This clonotype was seen ten or more times. The chain uses TRBV28 and TRBJ1-6, with D perhaps TRBD1 (5 bases). Germline CDR1 is MDHEN and CDR2 is SYDVKM. The V gene lost 7 bases and the J gene lost 8 bases, with 18 bases spanning the gap. The CDR3 is 15 residues long. DNA for the CDR3: TGTGCCAGCAATACACAGGATCTTCGGGATTCACCCCTCCACTTT. Translating it yields CASNTQDLRDSPLHF.

This clonotype was picked up many times. The gene calls are TRBV5-1 and TRBJ1-1; no definite D call. From germline, CDR1 is SGHRS and CDR2 YFSETQ. CDR3 length: 12 residues. Trimming removed 3 bases from V and 10 bases from J, with 13 bases in between. The CDR3 DNA sequence: TGCGCCAGCAGCTCGGACGGAAAGGGAGCTTTCTTT. Its protein is CASSSDGKGAFF.

The chain is built from TRBV5-4 and TRBJ2-1; the D gene is possibly TRBD2 (6 bases). The CDR3 covers 14 residues. In germline, CDR1 is SGHNT, CDR2 YYREEE (reference sequence). Between the trimmed V and J ends, which lost 4 bases and 9 bases, there was a span of 17 bases. As DNA, the CDR3 is TGTGCCAGCAGCATAATGGGCGGGGCCGCTGAGCAGTTCTTC. It translates to CASSIMGGAAEQFF. The complete variable domain, with remaining parts taken from reference TRBV5-4 and TRBJ2-1, reads ETGVTQSPTHLIKTRGQQVTLRCSSQSGHNTVSWYQQALGQGPQFIFQYYREEENGRGNFPPRFSGLQFPNYSSELNVNALELDDSALYLCASSIMGGAAEQFFGPGTRLTVL.

This sequence joins TRBV12-3 or TRBV12-4 and TRBJ2-5, with no clear D. This CDR3 is built from 15 residues. V lost 6 bases, J lost 4 bases, and 18 bases lay in between. The CDR3: CASSPDGAALETQYF. For the CDR3, the DNA is TGTGCCAGCAGCCCCGATGGTGCAGCATTAGAGACCCAGTACTTC.